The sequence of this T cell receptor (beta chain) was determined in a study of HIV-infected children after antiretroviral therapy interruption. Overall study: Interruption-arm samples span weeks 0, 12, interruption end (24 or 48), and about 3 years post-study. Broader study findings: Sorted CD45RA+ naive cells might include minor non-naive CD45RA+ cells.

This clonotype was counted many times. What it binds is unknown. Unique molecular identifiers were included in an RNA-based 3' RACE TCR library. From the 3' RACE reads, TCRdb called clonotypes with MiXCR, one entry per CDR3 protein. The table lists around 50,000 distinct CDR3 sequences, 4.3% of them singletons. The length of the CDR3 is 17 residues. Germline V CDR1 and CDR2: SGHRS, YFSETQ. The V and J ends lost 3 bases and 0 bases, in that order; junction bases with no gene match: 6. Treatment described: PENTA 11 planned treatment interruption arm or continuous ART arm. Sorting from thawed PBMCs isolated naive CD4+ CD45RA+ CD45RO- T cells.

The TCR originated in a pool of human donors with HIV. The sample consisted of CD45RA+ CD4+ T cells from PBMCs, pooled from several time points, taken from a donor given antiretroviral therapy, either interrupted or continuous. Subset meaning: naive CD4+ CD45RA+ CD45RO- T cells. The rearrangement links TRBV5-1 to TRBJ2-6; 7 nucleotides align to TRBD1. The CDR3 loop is CASSSIAGGSGANVLTF. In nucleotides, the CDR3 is TGCGCCAGCAGCTCTATAGCAGGGGGCTCTGGGGCCAACGTCCTGACTTTC.